The clone carrying this T cell receptor beta chain was recorded only once. What it binds is unknown. The analysis combined second doses at about 4 or about 12 weeks. This record belongs to a study of T cell responses to AZD1222 COVID-19 vaccine. Repertoires were generated with immunoSEQ multiplex PCR, while TCRdb's copy carries only in-frame clones and drops some. This table has around 160,000 clones, roughly 92% appearing once. Notes on the study in general: A mostly white British donor set with more females was recruited, and clonal diversity was possibly underestimated. All repertoire sampling was performed exclusively after the peak T cell response. In the spike-specific TCR repertoire, nearly half reportedly target unmutated variant regions.

Trimming cost V 4 bases and J 7 bases; bases outside gene matches: 1. The CDR3 length is 12 residues. Germline CDR1 LGHDT, CDR2 YNNKEL (reference sequence). This material consisted of peripheral blood, taken 28 days after the second AZD1222 dose. This TCR came from an adult who received the AZD1222 COVID-19 vaccine. The gene calls are TRBV3-1 (or the pseudogene TRBV3-2) and TRBJ1-5, with 7 bases identical to TRBD1. The CDR3 nucleotides are TGTGCCAGCAGCCCAGGGGGACAGCCCCAGCATTTT. Translation: CASSPGGQPQHF.